The 4 T cell receptor beta chains presented below share a single source sample, sequenced in a study of response to subunit inactivated influenza vaccine. TCRdb called the RT-PCR reads again in MiXCR, with one record for every CDR3 protein. This repertoire shows some 500,000 distinct CDR3 sequences, about 25% found once; its top ten account for around 2%. The sample in question was CD4+ T cells sorted from PBMCs, obtained roughly 5 days after vaccination. The origin of the receptors is a man aged 50 or older who received an inactivated influenza vaccine.

CDR3 protein: CASSLLGGGRDPETQYF. DNA of the CDR3: TGTGCCAGCAGCTTGTTGGGAGGTGGCAGGGACCCAGAGACCCAGTACTTC. The J gene is TRBJ2-5, the V gene TRBV11-2; possible D gene TRBD2, 6 bases. Germline V gives CDR1 SGHAT, CDR2 FQNNGV. The CDR3 contains 17 residues. Deletions cut 3 bases from V and 4 bases from J, with 21 bases between.

Only a few counts were recorded for this clonotype. The chain couples TRBV20-1 to TRBJ1-1; D remains unclear. CDR3 length: 14 residues. Germline lookup yields CDR1 DFQATT and CDR2 SNEGSKA (reference sequence). Trimming cost V 0 bases and J 4 bases, with 12 bases left between them. CDR3 residues: CSAREPQGLTEAFF. In nucleotides, the CDR3 is TGCAGTGCTAGAGAACCCCAAGGGCTCACTGAAGCTTTCTTT.

DNA for the CDR3: TGTGCCAGCAGTTACTCGATCGGGGGCGCCCAAGAGACCCAGTACTTC. Protein: CASSYSIGGAQETQYF. The V and J genes are TRBV6-5 and TRBJ2-5; perhaps D is TRBD1 or TRBD2 (6 bases each). Trimming took off 0 bases at V and 1 base at J, with 12 bases between the two ends. The CDR3 loop spans 16 amino acids. Germline assignment: CDR1 MNHEY and CDR2 SVGAGI.

This clonotype was counted between two and nine times. V gene TRBV12-3 or TRBV12-4 combines with J gene TRBJ2-4; D may match TRBD1 or TRBD2 (5 bases each). Trimming took off 0 bases at V and 7 bases at J, with 7 bases between the two ends. The CDR3 is 13 residues long. CDR3 amino acids: CASSLAGVNIQYF. CDR3 in DNA: TGTGCCAGCAGTTTAGCGGGGGTGAACATTCAGTACTTC.